One T cell receptor beta chain is described in this entry. The antigen is not known. This specimen includes other DNA sequences encoding the same CDR3. The sample's treatment: approximately 18 received Ad26.COV2.S at low or high dose, single or two shots; 5 received placebo; per-sample allocation not given. The investigators took samples on day 63 after the first vaccine or placebo injection. An Ad26 vector that expressed Wuhan-strain SARS-CoV-2 spike constituted the vaccine. The CDR3 totals 13 residues. Germline CDR1 reads MNHEY; CDR2 reads SVGAGI. V lost 5 bases to trimming and J lost 1 base, with 6 bases between them. The data were produced by immunoSEQ multiplex PCR, yet TCRdb's version contains in-frame clones alone and is incomplete. The data hold more than 300,000 clones, with around 90% observed a single time. This sample stems from a study of Ad26.COV2.S vaccination and SARS-CoV-2 variants. Study overall: Once, or twice with 56 days between doses, Ad26.COV2.S was given intramuscularly.

General study points: Vaccinated and placebo-treated recipients had similar non-spike TCR breadth.

Sequences were derived from peripheral blood, sampled in a trial of Ad26.COV2.S vaccine versus placebo. This clonotype was obtained from a person between 18 and 59 years old who received the Ad26.COV2.S COVID-19 vaccine or a placebo. This chain links TRBV6-5 with TRBJ1-5; D is uncertain. The CDR3: CASSRGSNQPQHF. In nucleotides, the CDR3 is TGTGCCAGCAGTCGTGGAAGCAATCAGCCCCAGCATTTT.